The sequence of this TCR beta chain was determined in a study of beta chain features in type 1 diabetes. Sequenced material consisted of expressed TCRB transcripts (all of the isolated RNA was reverse transcribed). Mean read depth for naive, central memory and regulatory T cell samples was 3 million to 4.5 million reads. The assay was immunoSEQ multiplex PCR, and TCRdb's table has in-frame clones only and misses some. The sample consists of roughly 150,000 clones, 9% to 10% of them appearing once. Remarks on this clone: Its antigen is currently unknown. The sample has other DNA sequences that encode this CDR3 too.

Blood was collected once per donor into heparin, averaging about 116 mL. V lost 4 bases, J lost 4 bases, and 5 bases lay in between. The CDR3 contains 11 residues. The germline V gene encodes CDR1 SGHRS and CDR2 YFSETQ. Findings of the study overall: Any HLA effect on TCRB rearrangement was left unresolved by small sub-analyses. The study found that naive, central memory and Treg TCRB repertoires appeared more similar in patients than in healthy donors.

This TCR derives from a woman aged 18-30 years in good health. Sequenced input: central memory CD4+ T cells from blood. The chain carries TRBV5-1 and TRBJ1-2; D is perhaps TRBD1 (5 bases). The CDR3: CASSQGYGYTF. The DNA of the CDR3 is TGCGCCAGCAGCCAGGGCTATGGCTACACCTTC. The variable domain in full, with the rest retrieved from reference TRBV5-1 and TRBJ1-2, is KAGVTQTPRYLIKTRGQQVTLSCSPISGHRSVSWYQQTPGQGLQFLFEYFSETQRNKGNFPGRFSGRQFSNSRSEMNVSTLELGDSALYLCASSQGYGYTFGSGTRLTVV.